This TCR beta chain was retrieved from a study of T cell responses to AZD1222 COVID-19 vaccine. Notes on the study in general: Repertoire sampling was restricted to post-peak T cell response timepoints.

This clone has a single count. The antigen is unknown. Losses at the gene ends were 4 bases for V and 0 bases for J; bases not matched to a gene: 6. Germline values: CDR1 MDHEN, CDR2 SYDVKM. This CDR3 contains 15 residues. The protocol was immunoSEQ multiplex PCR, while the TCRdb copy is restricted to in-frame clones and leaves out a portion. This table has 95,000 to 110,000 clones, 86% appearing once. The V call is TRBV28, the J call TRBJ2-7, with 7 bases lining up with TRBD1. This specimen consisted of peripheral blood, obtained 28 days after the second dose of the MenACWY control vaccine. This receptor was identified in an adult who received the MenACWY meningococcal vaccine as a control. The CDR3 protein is CASSSSGTDSYEQYF. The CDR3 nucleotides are TGTGCCAGCAGTTCGTCGGGGACAGACTCCTACGAGCAGTACTTC.